These 29 T cell receptor beta chains were sequenced from one sample in a study of T cell responses to AZD1222 COVID-19 vaccine. This table comes from immunoSEQ multiplex PCR, and its TCRdb copy is limited to in-frame clones, with some not included. Of roughly 90,000 clones listed, around nine tenths were seen once; the top ten hold 4.5%. The sample consisted of peripheral blood, taken on day 0 of MenACWY control vaccination. The source is an adult in good health.

This chain uses TRBV10-2 with TRBJ1-2; D not resolved. The CDR3 runs 11 residues. V was shortened by 8 bases and J by 4 bases, with 8 bases between the two germline ends. Germline CDR1 reads WSHSY; CDR2 reads SAAADI. Written as DNA, the CDR3 is TGCGCCAGCGGGGAAGGCTATGGCTACACCTTC. Translated: CASGEGYGYTF.

The genes are TRBV10-2 and TRBJ1-2, with D possibly being TRBD1 (6 bases). With 3 bases removed from V and 3 bases from J, the gap between germline ends came to 14 bases. The CDR3 runs to 15 residues. Germline loops: CDR1 WSHSY, CDR2 SAAADI. Here the CDR3 DNA reads TGCGCCAGCAGTGAAGGGAGGGGGGGGTACTATGGCTACACCTTC. Protein: CASSEGRGGYYGYTF.

The chain employs TRBV19 and TRBJ1-6, with 10 bases matching TRBD1. This CDR3 is built from 16 residues. The germline gives CDR1 LNHDA, CDR2 SQIVND (reference sequence). The V and J ends lost 5 bases and 7 bases, in that order; junction bases with no gene match: 8. In DNA form, the CDR3 reads TGTGCCAGTAGTCTCGGGACAGGGGACGGGAATTCACCCCTCCACTTT. As protein: CASSLGTGDGNSPLHF.

The V gene is TRBV11-2, the J gene TRBJ1-6; TRBD1 agrees at 12 bases. Germline CDR1 SGHAT, CDR2 FQNNGV. Trimming took 3 bases from V and 9 from J; bases not matched to a gene: 6. The CDR3 is 16 amino acids. DNA of the CDR3: TGTGCCAGCAGCTTTTCCGGGACAGGGGGCGGTTCACCCCTCCACTTT. Its translation: CASSFSGTGGGSPLHF. Together with reference TRBV11-2 and TRBJ1-6, the CDR3 gives the full variable domain: EAGVAQSPRYKIIEKRQSVAFWCNPISGHATLYWYQQILGQGPKLLIQFQNNGVVDDSQLPKDRFSAERLKGVDSTLKIQPAKLEDSAVYLCASSFSGTGGGSPLHFGNGTRLTVT.

The chain is built from TRBV27 and TRBJ2-7; tentative D call: TRBD1 (6 bases). The V and J ends lost 9 bases and 4 bases respectively, with 16 bases between them. This CDR3 is built from 13 residues. Germline CDR1 and CDR2: MNHEY and SMNVEV (reference sequence). CDR3 coding DNA: TGTGCCAGTGGGGGCGCCCCTGCTTACGAGCAGTACTTC. Translated, it gives CASGGAPAYEQYF.

This sequence joins TRBV5-5 and TRBJ1-2, with 7 bases fitting TRBD1. Germline V gene lookup returns CDR1 SGHKS and CDR2 YYEKEE (reference sequence). This CDR3 comprises 15 residues. J was trimmed by 8 bases and V by 0 bases; bases with no gene match: 10. The CDR3 region is CASSLAPADRDGYTF. In DNA, the CDR3 is TGTGCCAGCAGCTTGGCCCCCGCAGACAGGGACGGCTACACCTTC. Together with reference TRBV5-5 and TRBJ1-2, the CDR3 gives the full variable domain: DAGVTQSPTHLIKTRGQQVTLRCSPISGHKSVSWYQQVLGQGPQFIFQYYEKEERGRGNFPDRFSARQFPNYSSELNVNALLLGDSALYLCASSLAPADRDGYTFGSGTRLTVV.

The chain has TRBV7-9 and TRBJ1-1, with D unresolved. V was clipped by 1 base and J by 5 bases, with 5 bases between them. The germline CDR1 and CDR2 sequences are SEHNR and FQNEAQ (reference sequence). The CDR3 covers 12 residues. CDR3 in DNA: TGTGCCAGCAGCTTAGGTCGGACTGAAGCTTTCTTT. Translation gives CASSLGRTEAFF.

The rearrangement uses TRBV4-3 and TRBJ1-1; D uncertain. The germline CDR1 and CDR2 sequences are LGHNA and YSLEER. V was cut by 4 bases and J by 1 base, with 19 bases left in between. The CDR3 spans 17 residues. The CDR3 DNA sequence: TGCGCCAGCAGCCTTAGTTGGAGGACCGCCGCGAACACTGAAGCTTTCTTT. Protein: CASSLSWRTAANTEAFF.

V usage is TRBV25-1 and J usage is TRBJ2-3; D perhaps matches TRBD2 (5 bases). Trimming cost V 4 bases and J 6 bases, with 17 bases left between them. The CDR3 contains 15 residues. Germline lookup yields CDR1 MGHDK and CDR2 SYGVNS. The CDR3 DNA reads TGTGCCAGCAGTGTTAGAACGGGGTCCATTGATACGCAGTATTTT. It is translated as CASSVRTGSIDTQYF.

The chain combines TRBV19 with TRBJ1-5, with TRBD1 as a possible D gene (5 bases). Germline V lookup: CDR1 LNHDA, CDR2 SQIVND (reference sequence). V was pared by 8 bases and J by 3 bases, with 14 bases between. The CDR3 is 14 residues long. CDR3 region: CASRDVLVNQPQHF. The DNA for the CDR3 is TGTGCCAGTCGGGACGTCCTCGTCAATCAGCCCCAGCATTTT.

In its sample, this clone was seen once. At one end the junction does not follow the germline gene, possibly because of a read error. The chain joins TRBV4-3 to TRBJ2-7, with D possibly being TRBD2 (5 bases). Germline V gene lookup returns CDR1 LGHNA and CDR2 YSLEER. CDR3 length: 14 residues. DNA of the CDR3: TGCGCCAGCAGTCAAGAGGGTCACCCGGGCGAGCAGTACTTC. Protein: CASSQEGHPGEQYF.

V usage is TRBV23-1 and J usage is TRBJ2-6; 7 nucleotides match TRBD2. TRBV23-1 carries the ORF label, with uncertain function. Trimming cost V 8 bases and J 0 bases; bases outside gene matches: 13. The CDR3 totals 18 residues. CDR3: CASRRGVRKYSGANVLTF. CDR3 nucleotide sequence: TGCGCCAGCCGCCGGGGGGTCAGGAAATACTCTGGGGCCAACGTCCTGACTTTC.

The chain carries TRBV19 and TRBJ1-1; D not certain. CDR3 length: 13 residues. V was cut by 3 bases and J by 3 bases, with 8 bases left in between. Germline values: CDR1 LNHDA, CDR2 SQIVND (reference sequence). CDR3 residues: CASSIRVDTEAFF. CDR3 DNA sequence: TGTGCCAGTAGTATTAGGGTGGACACTGAAGCTTTCTTT.

The chain employs TRBV7-9 and TRBJ1-6, with D unclear. The CDR3 is 15 amino acids. Germline CDR1 is SEHNR and CDR2 is FQNEAQ (reference sequence). Trimming pared 5 bases from V and 7 bases from J, leaving 15 bases between. The CDR3 here is CASSPQGRENSPLHF. The DNA of the CDR3 is TGTGCCAGCAGCCCCCAAGGACGGGAGAATTCACCCCTCCACTTT.

The V gene is TRBV27, the J gene TRBJ1-5; TRBD1 might be the D (5 bases). Trimming stripped 6 bases from V and 9 bases from J, with 15 bases between. This CDR3 is built from 13 residues. Germline CDR1 and CDR2: MNHEY and SMNVEV (reference sequence). The CDR3 DNA is TGTGCCAGCAGCTCGAGAGGGGAGACGCCCCAGCATTTT. Its translation is CASSSRGETPQHF.

The CDR3 DNA is TGTGCCAGCAGCCCCAGGGGATACGGCTATGGCTACACCTTC. Protein sequence: CASSPRGYGYGYTF. V is TRBV7-9 and J is TRBJ1-2; TRBD1 is a possible D gene (6 bases). Germline V gives CDR1 SEHNR, CDR2 FQNEAQ (reference sequence). V was clipped by 5 bases and J by 4 bases, with 14 bases between them. The CDR3 totals 14 residues.

V and J are TRBV3-1 (or the pseudogene TRBV3-2) and TRBJ2-7; D is ambiguous. V dropped 5 bases and J dropped 3 bases, with 8 bases sitting between them. Per germline, CDR1 LGHDT and CDR2 YNNKEL (reference sequence). There are 12 residues in the CDR3. CDR3 amino acids: CASSAMGYEQYF. CDR3 DNA sequence: TGTGCCAGCAGCGCAATGGGCTACGAGCAGTACTTC.

The chain combines TRBV7-2 with TRBJ1-5, with no clear D. Germline V gene sequence: CDR1 SGHTA, CDR2 FQGNSA. The CDR3 sequence is 12 residues long. The germline V and J ends were trimmed by 1 base and 7 bases, with 5 bases remaining between them. CDR3 residues: CASSLEDQPQHF. In DNA form, the CDR3 reads TGTGCCAGCAGCTTAGAGGACCAGCCCCAGCATTTT.

The CDR3 DNA reads as TGTGCCAGCAGCTCCGGGAGGGCCGACAATGAGCAGTTCTTC. It is translated as CASSSGRADNEQFF. The chain links TRBV11-3 to TRBJ2-1; 8 nucleotides line up with TRBD2. The CDR3 consists of 14 residues. CDR1 is SGHNT and CDR2 is YENEEA in the germline V gene. The ends lost 4 bases at V and 5 bases at J; junction bases unmatched: 4.

This chain connects TRBV6-2 or TRBV6-3 to TRBJ1-2; TRBD1 agrees at 8 bases. Germline assignment: CDR1 MNHEY and CDR2 SVGEGT. The CDR3 is made up of 16 amino acids. The ends lost 4 bases at V and 5 bases at J; junction bases unmatched: 12. The CDR3 DNA reads TGTGCCAGCAGTTGGGGCCCCCAGGGGGCCGAGTATGGCTACACCTTC. Translated, it gives CASSWGPQGAEYGYTF.

J is TRBJ2-3 and V is TRBV28, with D perhaps TRBD2 (7 bases). V was clipped by 8 bases and J by 6 bases, with 15 bases between them. The CDR3 is 13 amino acids. The germline V gene encodes CDR1 MDHEN and CDR2 SYDVKM. The CDR3 here is CASLGGAVDTQYF. The CDR3 region has the DNA TGTGCCAGCCTGGGGGGGGCAGTCGATACGCAGTATTTT.

The rearrangement links TRBV10-2 to TRBJ1-2, with TRBD1 as a possible D gene (6 bases). The CDR3 loop spans 15 amino acids. V lost 1 base to trimming and J lost 0 bases, with 9 bases between them. Germline CDR1 reads WSHSY; CDR2 reads SAAADI. The CDR3 DNA reads TGCGCCAGCAGTGAGTGGACAGCAGCTAACTATGGCTACACCTTC. Translated: CASSEWTAANYGYTF.

V and J are TRBV4-2 and TRBJ2-1, with D maybe TRBD2 (6 bases). Trimming stripped 0 bases from V and 8 bases from J, with 23 bases between. From germline, CDR1 is LGHNA and CDR2 YNFKEQ. The CDR3 is 18 amino acids. The CDR3 region is CASSQDPRPTSYFYEQFF. The CDR3 DNA reads as TGTGCCAGCAGCCAAGATCCCCGCCCCACTAGCTATTTTTATGAGCAGTTCTTC.

This sequence joins TRBV5-1 and TRBJ2-3; 7 nucleotides line up with TRBD2. This CDR3 region has 15 residues. Trimming took 1 base from V and 0 from J; bases not matched to a gene: 2. Germline CDR1 reads SGHRS; CDR2 reads YFSETQ. This CDR3 reads CASSLISGSTDTQYF. CDR3 DNA: TGCGCCAGCAGCTTGATTAGCGGGAGCACAGATACGCAGTATTTT.

The chain uses TRBV10-2 and TRBJ1-6, with D maybe TRBD1 (5 bases). The CDR3 has 14 amino acids. Looked up from germline, CDR1 is WSHSY and CDR2 is SAAADI. Trimming stripped 4 bases from V and 7 bases from J, with 11 bases between. The CDR3 DNA sequence: TGCGCCAGCAGTGGACAGCGCGGGAATTCACCCCTCCACTTT. Its protein is CASSGQRGNSPLHF.

V is TRBV28 and J is TRBJ1-1; D ambiguous. The germline V gene encodes CDR1 MDHEN and CDR2 SYDVKM. This CDR3 has 11 residues. Trimming took off 11 bases at V and 1 base at J, with 8 bases between the two ends. The DNA for the CDR3 is TGTGCCTGCCTGGGGAACACTGAAGCTTTCTTT. This encodes CACLGNTEAFF.

This sequence joins TRBV28 and TRBJ2-1; 9 bases agree with TRBD2. The CDR3 extends over 14 amino acids. Germline V gene data show CDR1 as MDHEN and CDR2 as SYDVKM. V gave up 7 bases and J gave up 9 bases; unmatched junction bases: 10. CDR3 in DNA: TGTGCCAGCATGGGTAGCGGGAGCGTAGCTGAGCAGTTCTTC. As protein: CASMGSGSVAEQFF.

The rearrangement uses TRBV5-1 and TRBJ2-4; TRBD1 matches at 7 bases. V shed 1 base, J shed 2 bases, and the junction held 6 bases outside the gene matches. The germline V gene has CDR1 SGHRS and CDR2 YFSETQ. This CDR3 comprises 16 residues. The CDR3 DNA follows: TGCGCCAGCAGCTTGAACCCGACAGGGTCCAAAAACATTCAGTACTTC. This codes for CASSLNPTGSKNIQYF. The whole variable domain, filled in from reference TRBV5-1 and TRBJ2-4, reads KAGVTQTPRYLIKTRGQQVTLSCSPISGHRSVSWYQQTPGQGLQFLFEYFSETQRNKGNFPGRFSGRQFSNSRSEMNVSTLELGDSALYLCASSLNPTGSKNIQYFGAGTRLSVL.

V usage is TRBV7-9 and J usage is TRBJ2-5; unclear D gene. The V end was cut by 0 bases, the J end by 1 base, with 9 bases between. The CDR3 contains 15 residues. Germline CDR1 is SEHNR and CDR2 is FQNEAQ (reference sequence). CDR3 coding DNA: TGTGCCAGCAGCTTAGCGAATCAATTCCAAGAGACCCAGTACTTC. It yields the protein CASSLANQFQETQYF.